This entry lists 5 T cell receptor beta chains sequenced from one sample in a study of cytomegalovirus exposure and HLA in healthy donors listed by TCRdb under 2017. To prepare the library, the immunoSEQ multiplex PCR assay was applied. The multiplex PCR relied on a mix of 60 forward primers for TCR Vbeta segments and 13 reverse primers for TCR Jbeta segments. Here the immuneACCESS table is served through TCRdb, limited to in-frame sequences with V and J called. Missing clones are a known gap in these copies; in checked studies unresolved V genes cover under half, and the rest lacks a known reason. This sample comprises about 200,000 clones, more than 75% of them detected only once. Less than 4.5% of the sample goes to the ten largest clones. Sequencing was performed on PBMCs. Receptors were obtained from a male donor in good health and CMV-seronegative.

The chain uses TRBV11-2 and TRBJ2-2; D is possibly TRBD1 (5 bases). Per germline, CDR1 SGHAT and CDR2 FQNNGV. The V end was cut by 2 bases, the J end by 6 bases, with 13 bases between. CDR3 size: 15 residues. For the CDR3, the DNA is TGTGCCAGCAGCTTAAGGCAGGGTTCACCCGGGGAGCTGTTTTTT. Translation gives CASSLRQGSPGELFF.

The chain employs TRBV28 and TRBJ2-5, with 9 bases fitting TRBD1. Germline loops: CDR1 MDHEN, CDR2 SYDVKM. After removal of 6 bases from V and 7 bases from J, the junction contained 15 bases not matched to a gene. This CDR3 region has 16 residues. CDR3 in DNA: TGTGCCAGCAGCTTGATGGGGGACAGGGACTATCGGACCCAGTACTTC. Protein sequence: CASSLMGDRDYRTQYF.

The rearrangement links TRBV19 to TRBJ2-1; 8 bases match TRBD2. The CDR3 is 14 residues long. Per germline, CDR1 LNHDA and CDR2 SQIVND (reference sequence). Trimming cost V 5 bases and J 6 bases; bases outside gene matches: 6. The CDR3 coding sequence is TGTGCCAGTAGTTATCCCGGGAGGGGCAATGAGCAGTTCTTC. It translates to CASSYPGRGNEQFF. The whole variable domain, remainder taken from reference TRBV19 and TRBJ2-1, is DGGITQSPKYLFRKEGQNVTLSCEQNLNHDAMYWYRQDPGQGLRLIYYSQIVNDFQKGDIAEGYSVSREKKESFPLTVTSAQKNPTAFYLCASSYPGRGNEQFFGPGTRLTVL.

The chain has TRBV6-5 and TRBJ2-7; 12 bases are a match to TRBD2. This CDR3 spans 16 amino acids. CDR1 and CDR2 (germline): MNHEY, SVGAGI. Trimming at V came to 1 base and at J to 7 bases, leaving 8 bases not matched to a gene. The CDR3 spells CASSYLPTSGRSEQYF. CDR3 coding DNA: TGTGCCAGCAGTTACTTACCGACTAGCGGGAGAAGTGAGCAGTACTTC.

For this clone: Other DNA sequences within the sample encode an identical CDR3. The V call is TRBV28, the J call TRBJ2-7; 7 bases map to TRBD1. CDR1 is MDHEN, CDR2 SYDVKM, per germline. The CDR3 runs 14 residues. Unmatched junction bases numbered 13, after V lost 11 bases and J lost 3 bases. The CDR3 is CASIRQGYRYEQYF. CDR3 nucleotide sequence: TGTGCCTCTATCCGACAGGGTTACCGCTACGAGCAGTACTTC.